The clone carrying this T cell receptor beta chain is categorized as medium-sized. The CDR3 is made up of 14 amino acids. V was pared by 6 bases and J by 4 bases, with 14 bases between. The germline CDR1 and CDR2 sequences are MNHNS and SASEGT. With MiXCR, TCRdb reprocessed the PCR reads. The table lists over 10,000 clones, 12% of them singletons. No patient had received any treatment before thyroid surgery. The entry originates in a study of metastatic and nonmetastatic thyroid tumors. The wider study: Samples came from malignant and benign thyroid patients, and repertoires were compared across blood and tumor or nodule tissue.

This clonotype was sampled from a female donor with papillary thyroid cancer or a benign thyroid nodule (not recorded which). Some clones in this sample may be carry-over from other donors' samples. Source material: blood. This chain links TRBV6-1 with TRBJ2-3, with D perhaps TRBD2 (6 bases). CDR3 bases: TGTGCCAGCAGGCGGGGAGATCGAGCAGATACGCAGTATTTT. Translating it yields CASRRGDRADTQYF.